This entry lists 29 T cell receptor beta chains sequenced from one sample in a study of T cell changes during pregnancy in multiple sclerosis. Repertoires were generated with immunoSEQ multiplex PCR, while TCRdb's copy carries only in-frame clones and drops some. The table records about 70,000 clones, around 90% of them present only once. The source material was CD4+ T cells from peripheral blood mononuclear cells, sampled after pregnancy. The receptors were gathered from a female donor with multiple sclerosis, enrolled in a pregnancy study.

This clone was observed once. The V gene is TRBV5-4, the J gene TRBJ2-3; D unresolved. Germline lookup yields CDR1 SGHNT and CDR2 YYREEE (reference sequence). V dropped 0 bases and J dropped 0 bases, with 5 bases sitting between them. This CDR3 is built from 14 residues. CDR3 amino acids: CASSLALSTDTQYF. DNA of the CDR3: TGTGCCAGCAGCTTGGCACTTAGCACAGATACGCAGTATTTT.

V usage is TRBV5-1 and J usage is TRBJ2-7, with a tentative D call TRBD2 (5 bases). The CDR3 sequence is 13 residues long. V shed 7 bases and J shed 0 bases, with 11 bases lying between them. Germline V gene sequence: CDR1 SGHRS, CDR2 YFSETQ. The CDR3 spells CASSPGSSYEQYF. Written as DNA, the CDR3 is TGCGCCAGCTCGCCGGGGAGCTCCTACGAGCAGTACTTC.

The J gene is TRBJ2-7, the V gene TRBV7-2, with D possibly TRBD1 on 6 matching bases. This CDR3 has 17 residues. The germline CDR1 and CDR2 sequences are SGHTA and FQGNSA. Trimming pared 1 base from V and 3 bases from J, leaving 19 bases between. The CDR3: CASSLVGQGFVGYEQYF. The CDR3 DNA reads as TGTGCCAGCAGCTTAGTGGGGCAGGGGTTTGTAGGCTACGAGCAGTACTTC.

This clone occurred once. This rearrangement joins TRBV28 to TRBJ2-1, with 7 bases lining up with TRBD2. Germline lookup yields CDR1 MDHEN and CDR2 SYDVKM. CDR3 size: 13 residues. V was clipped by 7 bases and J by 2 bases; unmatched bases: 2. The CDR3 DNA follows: TGTGCCAGCACCGGACTAGCCTACAATGAGCAGTTCTTC. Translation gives CASTGLAYNEQFF.

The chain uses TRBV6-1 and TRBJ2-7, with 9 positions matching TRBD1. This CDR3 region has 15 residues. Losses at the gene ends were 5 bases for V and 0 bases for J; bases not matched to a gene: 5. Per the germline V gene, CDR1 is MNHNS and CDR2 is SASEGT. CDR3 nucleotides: TGTGCCAGCAGTCCCCGACAGGGGGACTCCTACGAGCAGTACTTC. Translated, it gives CASSPRQGDSYEQYF.

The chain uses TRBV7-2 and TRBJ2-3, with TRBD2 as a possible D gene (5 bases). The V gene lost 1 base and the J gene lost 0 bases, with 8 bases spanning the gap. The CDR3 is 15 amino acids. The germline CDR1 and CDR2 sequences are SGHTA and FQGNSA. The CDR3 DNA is TGTGCCAGCAGCTTAGTCGGCGGGAGCACAGATACGCAGTATTTT. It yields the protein CASSLVGGSTDTQYF. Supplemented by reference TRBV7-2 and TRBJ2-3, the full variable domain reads GAGVSQSPSNKVTEKGKDVELRCDPISGHTALYWYRQSLGQGLEFLIYFQGNSAPDKSGLPSDRFSAERTGGSVSTLTIQRTQQEDSAVYLCASSLVGGSTDTQYFGPGTRLTVL.

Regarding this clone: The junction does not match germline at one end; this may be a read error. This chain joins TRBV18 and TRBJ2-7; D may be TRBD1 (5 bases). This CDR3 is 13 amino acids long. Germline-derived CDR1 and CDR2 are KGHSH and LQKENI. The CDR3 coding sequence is TGTGCCAGTTCACTTTTGAAGGGGTACGAGCAGTACTTC. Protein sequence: CASSLLKGYEQYF.

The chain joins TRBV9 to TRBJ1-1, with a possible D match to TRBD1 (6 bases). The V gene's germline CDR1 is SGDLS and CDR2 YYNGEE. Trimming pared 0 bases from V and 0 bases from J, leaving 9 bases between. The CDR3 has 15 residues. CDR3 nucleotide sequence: TGTGCCAGCAGCGTAGAACCAGGGGTGAACACTGAAGCTTTCTTT. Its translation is CASSVEPGVNTEAFF.

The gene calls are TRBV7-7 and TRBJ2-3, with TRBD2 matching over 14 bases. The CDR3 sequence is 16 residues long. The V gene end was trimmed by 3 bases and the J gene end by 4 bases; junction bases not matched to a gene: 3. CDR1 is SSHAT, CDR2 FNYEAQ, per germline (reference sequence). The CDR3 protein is CASSLGLAGVADTQYF. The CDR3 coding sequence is TGTGCCAGCAGCTTGGGACTAGCGGGAGTAGCAGATACGCAGTATTTT.

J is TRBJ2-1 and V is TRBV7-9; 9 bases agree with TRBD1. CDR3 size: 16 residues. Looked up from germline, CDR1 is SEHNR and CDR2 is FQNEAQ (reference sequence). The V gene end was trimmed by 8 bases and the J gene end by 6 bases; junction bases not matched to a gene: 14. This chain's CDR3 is CASLIPGTGFINEQFF. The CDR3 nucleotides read TGTGCCAGCTTAATCCCCGGGACAGGGTTTATCAATGAGCAGTTCTTC.

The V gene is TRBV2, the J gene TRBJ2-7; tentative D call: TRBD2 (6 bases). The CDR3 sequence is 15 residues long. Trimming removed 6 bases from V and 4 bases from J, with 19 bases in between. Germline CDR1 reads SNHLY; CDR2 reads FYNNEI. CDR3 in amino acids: CASSLNRGSPYEQYF. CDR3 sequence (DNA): TGTGCCAGCAGCCTCAATCGGGGGAGCCCTTACGAGCAGTACTTC.

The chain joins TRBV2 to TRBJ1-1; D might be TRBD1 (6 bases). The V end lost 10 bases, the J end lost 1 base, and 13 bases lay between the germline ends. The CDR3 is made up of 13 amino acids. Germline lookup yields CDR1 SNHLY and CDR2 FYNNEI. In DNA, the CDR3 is TGTGCCACCTCCTCGGACAGGAACACTGAAGCTTTCTTT. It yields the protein CATSSDRNTEAFF. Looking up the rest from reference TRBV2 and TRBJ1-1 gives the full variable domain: EPEVTQTPSHQVTQMGQEVILRCVPISNHLYFYWYRQILGQKVEFLVSFYNNEISEKSEIFDDQFSVERPDGSNFTLKIRSTKLEDSAMYFCATSSDRNTEAFFGQGTRLTVV.

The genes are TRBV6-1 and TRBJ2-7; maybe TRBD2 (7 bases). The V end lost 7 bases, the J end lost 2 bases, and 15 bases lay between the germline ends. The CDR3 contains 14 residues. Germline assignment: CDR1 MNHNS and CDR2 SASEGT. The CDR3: CASTGRGGPYEQYF. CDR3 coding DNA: TGTGCCAGCACCGGTAGGGGGGGCCCCTACGAGCAGTACTTC.

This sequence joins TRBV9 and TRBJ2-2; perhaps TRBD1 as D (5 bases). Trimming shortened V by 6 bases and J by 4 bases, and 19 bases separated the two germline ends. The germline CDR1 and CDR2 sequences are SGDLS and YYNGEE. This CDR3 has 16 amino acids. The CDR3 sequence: CASTNNAGWGTGELFF. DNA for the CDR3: TGTGCCAGCACCAATAACGCAGGGTGGGGCACCGGGGAGCTGTTTTTT.

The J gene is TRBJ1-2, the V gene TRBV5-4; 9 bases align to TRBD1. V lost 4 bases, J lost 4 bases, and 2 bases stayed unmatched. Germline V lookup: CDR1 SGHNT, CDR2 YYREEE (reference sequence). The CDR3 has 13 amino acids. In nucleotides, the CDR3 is TGTGCCAGCAGCACGGACAGGGGCTATGGCTACACCTTC. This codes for CASSTDRGYGYTF.

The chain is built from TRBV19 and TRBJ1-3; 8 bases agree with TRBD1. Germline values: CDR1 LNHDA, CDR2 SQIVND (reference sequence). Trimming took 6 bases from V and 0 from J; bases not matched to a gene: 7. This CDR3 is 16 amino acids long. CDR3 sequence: CASRSTGADSGNTIYF. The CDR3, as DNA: TGTGCCAGTAGATCGACAGGGGCCGACTCTGGAAACACCATATATTTT.

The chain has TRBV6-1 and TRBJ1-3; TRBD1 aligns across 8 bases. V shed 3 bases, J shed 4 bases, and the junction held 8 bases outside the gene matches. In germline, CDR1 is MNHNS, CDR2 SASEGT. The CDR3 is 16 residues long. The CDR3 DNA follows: TGTGCCAGCAGTGACGGACAGGGAGTATGGGGAAACACCATATATTTT. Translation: CASSDGQGVWGNTIYF.

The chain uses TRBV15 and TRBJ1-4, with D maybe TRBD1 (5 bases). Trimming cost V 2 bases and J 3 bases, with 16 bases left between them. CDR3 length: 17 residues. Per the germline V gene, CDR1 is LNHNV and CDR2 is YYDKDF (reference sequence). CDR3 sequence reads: CATSRSRGLTANEKLFF. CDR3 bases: TGTGCCACCAGCAGATCCCGGGGGTTAACGGCTAATGAAAAACTGTTTTTT.

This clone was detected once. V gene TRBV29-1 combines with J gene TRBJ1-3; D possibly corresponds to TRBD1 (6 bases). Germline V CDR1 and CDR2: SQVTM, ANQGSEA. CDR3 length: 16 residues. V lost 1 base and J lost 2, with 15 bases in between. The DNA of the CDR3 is TGCAGCGTTGAAGGAGGGGGTAGTCAACCTGGAAACACCATATATTTT. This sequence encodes CSVEGGGSQPGNTIYF.

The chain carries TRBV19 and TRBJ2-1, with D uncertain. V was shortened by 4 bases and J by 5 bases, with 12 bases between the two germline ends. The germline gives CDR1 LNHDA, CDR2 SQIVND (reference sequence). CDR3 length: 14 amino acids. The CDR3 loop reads CASSKRMSDNEQFF. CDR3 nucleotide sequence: TGTGCCAGTAGTAAAAGAATGTCGGACAATGAGCAGTTCTTC.

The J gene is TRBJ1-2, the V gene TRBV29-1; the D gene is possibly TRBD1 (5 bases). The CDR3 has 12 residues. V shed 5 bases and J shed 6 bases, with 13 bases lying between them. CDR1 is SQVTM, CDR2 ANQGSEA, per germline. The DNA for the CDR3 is TGCAGCGTTACAGGCTTCATTAATGGCTACACCTTC. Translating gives CSVTGFINGYTF.

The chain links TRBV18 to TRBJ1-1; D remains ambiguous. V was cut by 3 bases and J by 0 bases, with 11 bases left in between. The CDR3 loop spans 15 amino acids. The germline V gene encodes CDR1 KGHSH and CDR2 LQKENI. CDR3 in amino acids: CASSPSSPLNTEAFF. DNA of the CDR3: TGTGCCAGCTCACCGAGCTCGCCCCTGAACACTGAAGCTTTCTTT.

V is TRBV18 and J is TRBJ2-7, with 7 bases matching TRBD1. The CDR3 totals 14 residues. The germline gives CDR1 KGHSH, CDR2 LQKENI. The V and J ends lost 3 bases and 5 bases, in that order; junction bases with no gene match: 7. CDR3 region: CASSPGTDFDEQYF. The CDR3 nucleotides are TGTGCCAGCTCACCCGGGACAGATTTTGACGAGCAGTACTTC.

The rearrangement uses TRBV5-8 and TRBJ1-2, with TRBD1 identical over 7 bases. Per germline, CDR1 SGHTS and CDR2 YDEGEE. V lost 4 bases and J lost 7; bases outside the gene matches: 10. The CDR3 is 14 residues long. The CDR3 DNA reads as TGTGCCAGCAGCCCTGGTACAGGGGTAGGTGGCTACACCTTC. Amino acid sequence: CASSPGTGVGGYTF.

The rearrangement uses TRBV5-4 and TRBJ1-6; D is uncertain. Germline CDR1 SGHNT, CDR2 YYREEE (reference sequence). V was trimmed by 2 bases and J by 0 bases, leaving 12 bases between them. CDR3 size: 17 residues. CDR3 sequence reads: CASSLSPGSSYNSPLHF. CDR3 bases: TGTGCCAGCAGCTTATCCCCGGGGAGCTCCTATAATTCACCCCTCCACTTT.

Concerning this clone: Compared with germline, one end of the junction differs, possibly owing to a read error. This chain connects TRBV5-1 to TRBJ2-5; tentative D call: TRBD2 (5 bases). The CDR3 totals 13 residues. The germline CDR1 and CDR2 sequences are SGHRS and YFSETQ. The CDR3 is CASNLSGQETQYF. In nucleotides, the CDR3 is TGCGCCAGCAACTTGAGCGGCCAAGAGACCCAGTACTTC.

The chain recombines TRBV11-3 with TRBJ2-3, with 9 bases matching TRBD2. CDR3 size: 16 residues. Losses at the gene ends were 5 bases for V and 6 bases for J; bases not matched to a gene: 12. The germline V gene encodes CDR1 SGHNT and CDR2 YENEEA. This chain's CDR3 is CASSPRLGTSKDTQYF. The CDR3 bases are TGTGCCAGCAGCCCCCGCCTGGGGACTAGCAAGGATACGCAGTATTTT.

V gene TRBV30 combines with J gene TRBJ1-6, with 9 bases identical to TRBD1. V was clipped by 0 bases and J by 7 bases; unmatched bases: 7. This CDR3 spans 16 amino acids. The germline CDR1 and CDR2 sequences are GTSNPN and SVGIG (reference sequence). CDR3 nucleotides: TGTGCCTGGAGTGTACATGCCGGACAGGGGAATTCACCCCTCCACTTT. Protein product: CAWSVHAGQGNSPLHF.

This CDR3 is CASSVAANYGYTF. CDR3 DNA sequence: TGTGCCAGCAGCGTAGCAGCTAACTATGGCTACACCTTC. The chain couples TRBV9 to TRBJ1-2, with D unclear. CDR1 is SGDLS, CDR2 YYNGEE, per germline. The CDR3 sequence is 13 residues long. Trimming left V 0 bases short and J 0 bases short, with 3 bases between. Based on the CDR3 plus reference TRBV9 and TRBJ1-2, the full variable domain is DSGVTQTPKHLITATGQRVTLRCSPRSGDLSVYWYQQSLDQGLQFLIQYYNGEERAKGNILERFSAQQFPDLHSELNLSSLELGDSALYFCASSVAANYGYTFGSGTRLTVV.